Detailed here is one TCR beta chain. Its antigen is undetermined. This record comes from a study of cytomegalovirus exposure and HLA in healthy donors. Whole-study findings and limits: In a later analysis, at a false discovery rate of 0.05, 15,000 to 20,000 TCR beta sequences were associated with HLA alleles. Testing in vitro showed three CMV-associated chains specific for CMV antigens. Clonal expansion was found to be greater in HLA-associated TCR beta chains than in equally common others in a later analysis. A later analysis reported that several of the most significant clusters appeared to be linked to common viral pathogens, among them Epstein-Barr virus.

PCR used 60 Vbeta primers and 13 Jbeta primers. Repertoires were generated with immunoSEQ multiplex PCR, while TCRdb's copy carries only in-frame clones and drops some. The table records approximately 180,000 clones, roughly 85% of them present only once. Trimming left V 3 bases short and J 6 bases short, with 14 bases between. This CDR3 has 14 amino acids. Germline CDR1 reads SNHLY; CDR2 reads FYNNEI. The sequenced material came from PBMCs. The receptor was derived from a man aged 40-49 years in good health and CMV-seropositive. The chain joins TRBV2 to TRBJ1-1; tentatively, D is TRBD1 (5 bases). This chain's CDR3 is CASSETGLGAEAFF. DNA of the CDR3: TGTGCCAGCAGTGAGACGGGACTCGGTGCTGAAGCTTTCTTT.